The following is a T cell receptor (beta chain) sequence with its context. TCR beta chains were sequenced at survey level with immunoSEQ. This table comes from immunoSEQ multiplex PCR, and its TCRdb copy is limited to in-frame clones, with some not included. The sample includes about 68,000 clones, just under 95% of them seen just once. Per the germline V gene, CDR1 is SGHRS and CDR2 is YFSETQ. The J segment lost 10 bases and the V segment lost 0 bases, leaving 9 bases of the junction unmatched. CDR3 length equals 14 residues. This sequence was found in a man aged 40-49 years with rheumatoid arthritis. Input material: PBMCs. The V and J genes are TRBV5-1 and TRBJ1-1; 7 bases line up with TRBD1. The CDR3: CASSLDNRGMAAFF. The CDR3, as DNA: TGCGCCAGCAGCTTGGATAACAGGGGAATGGCAGCTTTCTTT. Full variable domain (outside the CDR3, taken from reference TRBV5-1 and TRBJ1-1): KAGVTQTPRYLIKTRGQQVTLSCSPISGHRSVSWYQQTPGQGLQFLFEYFSETQRNKGNFPGRFSGRQFSNSRSEMNVSTLELGDSALYLCASSLDNRGMAAFFGQGTRLTVV.